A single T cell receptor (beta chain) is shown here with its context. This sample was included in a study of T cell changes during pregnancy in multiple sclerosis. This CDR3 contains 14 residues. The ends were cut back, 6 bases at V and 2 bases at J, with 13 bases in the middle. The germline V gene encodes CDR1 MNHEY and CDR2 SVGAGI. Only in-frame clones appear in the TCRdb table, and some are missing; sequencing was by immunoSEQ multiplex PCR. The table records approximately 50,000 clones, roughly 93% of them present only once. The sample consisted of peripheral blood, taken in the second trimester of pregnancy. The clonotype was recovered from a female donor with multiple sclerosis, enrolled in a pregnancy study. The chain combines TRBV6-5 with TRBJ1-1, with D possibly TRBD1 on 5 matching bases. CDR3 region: CASRRPQGNTEAFF. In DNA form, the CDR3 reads TGTGCCAGCAGGAGACCCCAGGGAAACACTGAAGCTTTCTTT.